The T cell receptor (beta chain) under discussion was sequenced for a study of T cells in Graves' hyperthyroidism and ophthalmopathy (dated by TCRdb to about 2019). Regarding the research as a whole: TCR V-J signatures able to tell the groups apart were searched for in a discovery cohort of more than 90 patients, of whom more than 40 had Graves' ophthalmopathy and about 60 had stable Graves' hyperthyroidism. Prospective prediction of ophthalmopathy was tested in an independent validation cohort of approximately 18 hyperthyroidism patients and 17 patients who later progressed to ophthalmopathy. The 100 or so discovery patients were randomly divided into training and test sets at a 7:3 ratio. In more than five Graves' hyperthyroidism patients, the study also compared T-cell repertoires from thyroid tissue with T-cell repertoires from blood. Following sampling, methimazole starting at 30 mg daily was given to hyperthyroidism patients, and high-dose intravenous methylprednisolone was given to ophthalmopathy patients. The paper describes TCR Vbeta CDR3 sequencing of some 130 peripheral blood samples, made up of 43 ophthalmopathy patients, some 80 hyperthyroidism patients and 17 progressor patients.

The TCR beta CDR3 regions were amplified from RNA transcripts. The first round of RT-PCR for the TCR CDR3 was performed with the HTBI primer set and the Qiagen OneStep RT-PCR kit. Libraries were constructed in a second round of multiplex PCR, after which size selection and purification were performed. Sequencing of the libraries was done on an Illumina HiSeq2000 using paired-end 100 bp reads. Processing in the source paper ran as follows. SOAPnuke was used to process the raw data, removing reads that contained adapters or uncalled bases, had a mean Phred below 15, or lacked an exact match to the constant primer or identifier. High-quality paired reads were merged using COPE v1.2.5, and each unique nucleotide sequence was defined as a clonotype. MiTCR v1.1 was used to align the clonotypes against IMGT TRBV, TRBD and TRBJ reference segments. Analysis was restricted to V-J combinations with a frequency above 0.0001, which covered roughly 99% of repertoires. The TCS score was defined as the ratio of F50 (clonal expansion) to E x V (chaos), calculated using BLOSUM62-based TCRdist between CDR3 peptides within each V-J. Welch's t-statistics and random forest reduced 514 V-J features to 10 to 15, which were used in a naive Bayes classifier (R e1071). The similarity between thyroid and blood repertoires was quantified using the Morisita-Horn index. TCRdb trimmed public reads at Q25 via fastp, called clones via MiXCR and kept in-frame beta chains. Entries are consolidated by CDR3 protein sequence, retaining the most common genes and DNA. The V and J calls come from TCRdb's annotation, not from the publication. Recorded for this sample are 500,000 to 600,000 distinct CDR3 sequences; more than 45% of them occurred a single time. The top ten clones comprise roughly 19% of the sample.

Exclusion was applied to patients with uncontrolled infections, other autoimmune diseases, pregnancy or lactation. Diagnoses relied on clinical symptoms, serum thyroxine and TRAb, thyroid ultrasound and orbital computed tomography. Total RNA was extracted using Trizol reagent, and RNA quality was assessed on an Agilent 2100 Bioanalyzer. The study at large found these results: During validation, the model predicted progression to ophthalmopathy a median of approximately 6 months ahead of onset, with almost 71% sensitivity and around 73% specificity. Most expanded thyroid clonotypes (frequency above 0.001) were also detected in blood, suggesting blood repertoires may reflect thyroid immune responses. In cross-validation, a model built on a 13 V-J signature told ophthalmopathy apart from stable hyperthyroidism with 85% to 90% sensitivity and roughly 82% specificity, and in testing the same model reached 80%/75%. No statistical method was used to fix the sample size in advance, and group allocation was not hidden from the investigators.

This clonotype was detected a few times. What antigen it recognizes has not been identified. Per-base qualities were not stored, and no clone one base away is much larger. The clonotype was recovered from an adult woman with Graves' disease, either hyperthyroidism or ophthalmopathy (not recorded which). Sequencing input: peripheral blood or thyroid tissue (not recorded which).

The DNA sequence is given as TGTGCCAGCAGTCCTAGATTAACGAGGGGCGTTAACTATGGCTACACCTTC. Translated, this is CASSPRLTRGVNYGYTF. The chain links TRBV27 with TRBJ1-2; the D gene is perhaps TRBD1, from 5 matching bases. CDR1 and CDR2 (MNHEY, SMNVEV) derive from the germline V gene (reference sequence). The germline ends are 20 bases apart after V is trimmed by 5 bases and J by 1 base. CDR3 length: 17 amino acids, cysteine to phenylalanine. The sequence is cut down to CDR3 DNA, 51 bases in frame from base 1.